Below, 30 T cell receptor beta chains from the same sample are listed, as sequenced in a study of blood T cell repertoires in COVID-19. Measured with immunoSEQ multiplex PCR; TCRdb has only the in-frame clones, and not every one. In the table there are 140,000 to 150,000 clones, roughly 89% of which are singletons. Sequencing used peripheral blood. The source is a man aged 25-45 years with COVID-19, enrolled during active disease.

Written as DNA, the CDR3 is TGTGCCAGCGCGGACTACGAGCAGTACTTC. Protein sequence: CASADYEQYF. V is TRBV7-9 and J is TRBJ2-7; D unclear. The CDR3 extends over 10 amino acids. V was cut by 8 bases and J by 3 bases, with 5 bases left in between. Germline assignment: CDR1 SEHNR and CDR2 FQNEAQ (reference sequence).

This rearrangement joins TRBV19 to TRBJ2-3; 13 bases align to TRBD2. The CDR3 totals 15 residues. The V and J ends lost 7 bases and 6 bases, in that order; junction bases with no gene match: 7. Per germline, CDR1 LNHDA and CDR2 SQIVND (reference sequence). The CDR3 DNA follows: TGTGCCAGTATGGAGACTAGCGGGAGGAAGGATACGCAGTATTTT. It translates to CASMETSGRKDTQYF.

The chain links TRBV28 to TRBJ2-5; 9 bases align to TRBD1. Germline lookup yields CDR1 MDHEN and CDR2 SYDVKM. The CDR3 length is 16 residues. The V gene end was trimmed by 4 bases and the J gene end by 4 bases; junction bases not matched to a gene: 10. CDR3 DNA: TGTGCCAGCAGTTCCCGTAACAGGGGGCCCGGAGAGACCCAGTACTTC. Translated: CASSSRNRGPGETQYF.

The rearrangement joins TRBV6-5 to TRBJ1-1; D unresolved. This CDR3 has 14 residues. Trimming left V 2 bases short and J 0 bases short, with 7 bases between. In germline, CDR1 is MNHEY, CDR2 SVGAGI. The CDR3: CASSYENMNTEAFF. CDR3 nucleotides: TGTGCCAGCAGTTACGAAAACATGAACACTGAAGCTTTCTTT.

This chain links TRBV13 with TRBJ2-4; the match to TRBD2 covers 13 bases. Trimming removed 5 bases from V and 1 base from J; junction bases left unmatched: 8. Germline V gene sequence: CDR1 PRHDT, CDR2 FYEKMQ (reference sequence). This CDR3 is built from 18 residues. CDR3 in amino acids: CASSHGTSGAPAKNIQYF. The CDR3 DNA is TGTGCCAGCAGCCACGGGACTAGCGGGGCCCCTGCCAAAAACATTCAGTACTTC. Variable domain in full (rest from reference TRBV13 and TRBJ2-4): AAGVIQSPRHLIKEKRETATLKCYPIPRHDTVYWYQQGPGQDPQFLISFYEKMQSDKGSIPDRFSAQQFSDYHSELNMSSLELGDSALYFCASSHGTSGAPAKNIQYFGAGTRLSVL.

This clone turned up a few times. This chain joins TRBV28 and TRBJ2-7, with D possibly being TRBD2 (6 bases). Germline V CDR1 and CDR2: MDHEN, SYDVKM. The V end lost 3 bases, the J end lost 2 bases, and 11 bases lay between the germline ends. CDR3 size: 14 residues. This CDR3 is CASSFQRAAYEQYF. In DNA, the CDR3 is TGTGCCAGCAGTTTTCAGCGGGCTGCCTACGAGCAGTACTTC.

This chain links TRBV10-3 with TRBJ2-1, with D possibly TRBD2 on 6 matching bases. The V gene lost 7 bases and the J gene lost 0 bases, with 10 bases spanning the gap. The germline gives CDR1 ENHRY, CDR2 SYGVKD. The CDR3 consists of 14 residues. The CDR3 DNA follows: TGTGCCATCAAGGCGGGGAGCTCCTACAATGAGCAGTTCTTC. Residues: CAIKAGSSYNEQFF.

The CDR3 region has the DNA TGTGCCAGCAGCTCCGGGGGACTAGCGAGAAGCTACGAGCAGTACTTC. The encoded protein is CASSSGGLARSYEQYF. The chain joins TRBV7-2 to TRBJ2-7; 10 bases agree with TRBD2. The CDR3 is 16 amino acids. V lost 4 bases, J lost 3 bases, and 9 bases stayed unmatched. The germline CDR1 and CDR2 sequences are SGHTA and FQGNSA.

This rearrangement joins TRBV18 to TRBJ1-6, with D uncertain. CDR1 is KGHSH and CDR2 is LQKENI in the germline V gene. This CDR3 is built from 15 residues. The V end lost 2 bases, the J end lost 8 bases, and 13 bases lay between the germline ends. The CDR3 nucleotides read TGTGCCAGCTCACCATATGGGAGGGATGATTCACCCCTCCACTTT. Its translation is CASSPYGRDDSPLHF.

CDR3 sequence: CASRAGGRAGGYTF. The CDR3 DNA follows: TGTGCCAGCAGGGCAGGGGGCCGCGCAGGTGGCTACACCTTC. J is TRBJ1-2 and V is TRBV28; 8 nucleotides align to TRBD1. The trim removed 6 bases at V and 7 bases at J, leaving 10 bases unmatched. This CDR3 is 14 amino acids long. Per the germline V gene, CDR1 is MDHEN and CDR2 is SYDVKM.

The chain employs TRBV6-5 and TRBJ2-1; a possible D gene is TRBD1 (6 bases). Per the germline V gene, CDR1 is MNHEY and CDR2 is SVGAGI. Deletions cut 8 bases from V and 2 bases from J, with 16 bases between. This CDR3 is built from 15 residues. Written as DNA, the CDR3 is TGTGCCAGCTCTCGAACAGGGAATCCCTACAATGAGCAGTTCTTC. This gives the protein CASSRTGNPYNEQFF.

In this sample, this clone turned up once. The V gene is TRBV7-3, the J gene TRBJ2-7, with D hard to call. Trimming cost V 2 bases and J 0 bases, with 8 bases left between them. This CDR3 is built from 14 residues. Germline V CDR1 and CDR2: SGHTA, FQGTGA. The CDR3 here is CASSLGQNSYEQYF. CDR3 coding DNA: TGTGCCAGCAGCTTAGGGCAGAACTCCTACGAGCAGTACTTC.

As to this clone: In the same sample, other DNA sequences code for this CDR3. The chain joins TRBV28 to TRBJ1-2; 8 bases are shared with TRBD1. Trimming took 1 base from V and 11 from J; bases not matched to a gene: 12. The CDR3 is made up of 15 amino acids. Germline loops: CDR1 MDHEN, CDR2 SYDVKM. The DNA of the CDR3 is TGTGCCAGCAGTTTATTAGCCAGGGGGCGCGGTAGTTACACCTTC. It translates to CASSLLARGRGSYTF.

The chain recombines TRBV6-6 with TRBJ1-1; D perhaps matches TRBD1 (5 bases). The CDR3 contains 13 residues. The V end was cut by 10 bases, the J end by 5 bases, with 17 bases between. The germline gives CDR1 MNHNY, CDR2 SVGAGI (reference sequence). The CDR3 DNA sequence: TGTGCCACCGCGGGGCTTGAGGAAACTGAAGCTTTCTTT. Protein sequence: CATAGLEETEAFF.

This rearrangement joins TRBV7-9 to TRBJ1-5, with TRBD1 as a possible D gene (6 bases). The germline gives CDR1 SEHNR, CDR2 FQNEAQ (reference sequence). The CDR3 extends over 17 amino acids. Trimming took off 1 base at V and 0 bases at J, with 13 bases between the two ends. The CDR3 sequence: CASSLETGPYSNQPQHF. CDR3 coding DNA: TGTGCCAGCAGCTTAGAGACAGGCCCCTATAGCAATCAGCCCCAGCATTTT.

This rearrangement joins TRBV5-1 to TRBJ2-7, with 7 positions matching TRBD2. Trimming removed 4 bases from V and 4 bases from J; junction bases left unmatched: 11. Germline loops: CDR1 SGHRS, CDR2 YFSETQ. The CDR3 is made up of 15 amino acids. CDR3 region: CASSLDGRSGYEQYF. The CDR3, as DNA: TGCGCCAGCAGCCTGGACGGGAGGTCAGGATACGAGCAGTACTTC.

The chain recombines TRBV7-3 with TRBJ1-3; no reliable D call. The ends were cut back, 2 bases at V and 2 bases at J, with 7 bases in the middle. The germline gives CDR1 SGHTA, CDR2 FQGTGA. This CDR3 has 14 amino acids. CDR3 nucleotides: TGTGCCAGCAGCTTAGCGGGAGCTGGAAACACCATATATTTT. Encoded protein: CASSLAGAGNTIYF.

V and J are TRBV18 and TRBJ2-3, with D hard to call. The V and J ends lost 0 bases and 6 bases respectively, with 10 bases between them. The CDR3 has 14 residues. Germline CDR1 KGHSH, CDR2 LQKENI. CDR3 sequence (DNA): TGTGCCAGCTCACCACCGAAACAGATGGATACGCAGTATTTT. Translated, it gives CASSPPKQMDTQYF.

The chain uses TRBV4-1 and TRBJ2-2, with a possible D match to TRBD2 (6 bases). Germline V gene lookup returns CDR1 MGHRA and CDR2 YSYEKL. V gave up 7 bases and J gave up 4 bases, with 16 bases separating them. The CDR3 is 15 amino acids. The DNA of the CDR3 is TGCGCCAGCAAGGGTCATCTAGCGAGCACCGGGGAGCTGTTTTTT. Amino acid sequence: CASKGHLASTGELFF.

The gene calls are TRBV7-3 and TRBJ2-1; tentatively, D is TRBD2 (6 bases). This CDR3 comprises 14 residues. V was shortened by 0 bases and J by 9 bases, with 12 bases between the two germline ends. Per the germline V gene, CDR1 is SGHTA and CDR2 is FQGTGA. The CDR3 sequence: CASSLTKTSPEQFF. For the CDR3, the DNA is TGTGCCAGCAGCTTAACGAAAACTAGCCCTGAGCAGTTCTTC.

The count of this clone is one. CDR3 in DNA: TGTGCCACCAGTGCTCCGGGTGGAACTGAAGCTTTCTTT. Translation: CATSAPGGTEAFF. J is TRBJ1-1 and V is TRBV24-1; D not certain. The CDR3 covers 13 residues. The germline V gene encodes CDR1 KGHDR and CDR2 SFDVKD. Deletions cut 5 bases from V and 5 bases from J, with 11 bases between.

The rearrangement uses TRBV28 and TRBJ1-4; maybe TRBD1 (5 bases). V gave up 3 bases and J gave up 6 bases, with 11 bases separating them. This CDR3 spans 14 amino acids. Germline values: CDR1 MDHEN, CDR2 SYDVKM. This CDR3 is CASSFRQSDEKLFF. The DNA for the CDR3 is TGTGCCAGCAGTTTCCGACAGTCTGATGAAAAACTGTTTTTT.

This rearrangement joins TRBV19 to TRBJ2-2; D is undetermined. Trimming took 4 bases from V and 1 from J, leaving 4 bases between them. In germline, CDR1 is LNHDA, CDR2 SQIVND (reference sequence). This CDR3 region has 13 residues. CDR3 in DNA: TGTGCCAGTAGTAGCGGGAACACCGGGGAGCTGTTTTTT. Its protein product is CASSSGNTGELFF. Full variable domain (rest looked up from reference TRBV19 and TRBJ2-2): DGGITQSPKYLFRKEGQNVTLSCEQNLNHDAMYWYRQDPGQGLRLIYYSQIVNDFQKGDIAEGYSVSREKKESFPLTVTSAQKNPTAFYLCASSSGNTGELFFGEGSRLTVL.

The V call is TRBV7-2, the J call TRBJ1-3; D unresolved. Germline CDR1 is SGHTA and CDR2 is FQGNSA. CDR3 length: 15 amino acids. Trimming cost V 0 bases and J 0 bases, with 6 bases left between them. The CDR3 DNA sequence: TGTGCCAGCAGCTTAGCGGTTAGCTCTGGAAACACCATATATTTT. Translating it yields CASSLAVSSGNTIYF.

The V call is TRBV4-1, the J call TRBJ1-1, with D uncertain. CDR1 MGHRA and CDR2 YSYEKL come from the germline V gene. V shed 4 bases and J shed 2 bases, with 11 bases lying between them. The CDR3 is 14 amino acids. CDR3 nucleotide sequence: TGCGCCAGCAGCCCCAGAGGCGGTAACACTGAAGCTTTCTTT. Its protein is CASSPRGGNTEAFF.

The rearrangement uses TRBV5-1 and TRBJ2-2, with D possibly TRBD2 on 6 matching bases. This CDR3 has 15 residues. From germline, CDR1 is SGHRS and CDR2 YFSETQ. V was clipped by 3 bases and J by 5 bases, with 14 bases between them. CDR3 nucleotides: TGCGCCAGCAGCTCCGGGACCCGGGGGACCGGGGAGCTGTTTTTT. Protein: CASSSGTRGTGELFF.

This chain uses TRBV3-1 (or the pseudogene TRBV3-2) with TRBJ2-7; TRBD2 aligns across 12 bases. The V gene end was trimmed by 1 base and the J gene end by 3 bases; junction bases not matched to a gene: 1. Germline V lookup: CDR1 LGHDT, CDR2 YNNKEL (reference sequence). This CDR3 contains 15 residues. CDR3 nucleotides: TGTGCCAGCAGCCAAGGGACTAGCGGGATCTACGAGCAGTACTTC. Its translation: CASSQGTSGIYEQYF.

This clone is a singleton in its sample. The J gene is TRBJ2-5, the V gene TRBV30; 14 bases line up with TRBD2. The J segment lost 4 bases and the V segment lost 2 bases, leaving 6 bases of the junction unmatched. This CDR3 is built from 16 residues. Germline V lookup: CDR1 GTSNPN, CDR2 SVGIG (reference sequence). This chain's CDR3 is CAWSRGLAGGGETQYF. CDR3 bases: TGTGCCTGGAGTAGAGGACTAGCGGGAGGAGGAGAGACCCAGTACTTC.

The chain employs TRBV7-6 and TRBJ2-5; 14 bases are a match to TRBD2. The junction had 8 bases not matched to a gene; V was cut back by 7 bases and J by 4 bases. The germline gives CDR1 SGHVS, CDR2 FNYEAQ. The CDR3 has 16 amino acids. The CDR3 coding sequence is TGTGCCAGCATCCAAGGGACTAGCGGGAGATCAGAGACCCAGTACTTC. Protein sequence: CASIQGTSGRSETQYF.

As DNA, the CDR3 is TGTGCCAGTAGTATTGCTAGCGGGACTAGCACCGGGGAGCTGTTTTTT. Translation gives CASSIASGTSTGELFF. The chain couples TRBV19 to TRBJ2-2; TRBD2 matches 9 bases. This CDR3 contains 16 residues. CDR1 and CDR2 (germline): LNHDA, SQIVND (reference sequence). The V and J ends lost 3 bases and 4 bases, in that order; junction bases with no gene match: 6.